This T cell receptor (beta chain) was sequenced during a study of regulatory and conventional T cells in RAG deficiency. Findings of the study overall: RAG-deficient patients showed markedly lower Shannon entropy and higher Simpson indices than control T-cell subsets. In Omenn syndrome, sorted "Tregs" may be peripherally activated cells. Omenn syndrome and CID/AS patients had around 100-fold fewer unique Treg TCR beta sequences, versus approximately 9.8-fold elsewhere.

Genomic DNA came from blood regulatory T cells gated CD4+ CD25-high CD127-low. Assay used: immunoSEQ multiplex PCR; TCRdb lists only in-frame clones, some missing. The profile shows about 12,000 clones, roughly 95% of them singletons. With 1 base removed from V and 9 bases from J, the gap between germline ends came to 9 bases. CDR1 is SGHTA and CDR2 is FQGNSA in the germline V gene. The CDR3 is 12 amino acids. Turning to this clone: What it binds is not known.

These data also featured in a second study, about regulatory T cells. Turning to that study: Amplification used 52 TRBV primers and 13 TRBJ primers.

The specimen sequenced was CD127- CD25+ CD4+ Tregs sorted from blood. The TCR originated in a human donor in good health. The rearrangement joins TRBV7-2 to TRBJ2-5; tentatively, D is TRBD2 (6 bases). CDR3 in amino acids: CASSLDRRAQYF. In nucleotides, the CDR3 is TGTGCCAGCAGCTTAGATCGGAGGGCCCAGTACTTC. Variable domain in full (rest from reference TRBV7-2 and TRBJ2-5): GAGVSQSPSNKVTEKGKDVELRCDPISGHTALYWYRQSLGQGLEFLIYFQGNSAPDKSGLPSDRFSAERTGGSVSTLTIQRTQQEDSAVYLCASSLDRRAQYFGPGTRLLVL.